A selection of T cell receptor beta chains follows, all from one sample in a study of monozygotic twins with inflammatory bowel disease. Reanalyzing the 5' RACE reads, TCRdb keeps one entry per CDR3 protein, without DNA. The listing contains 420,000 or so distinct CDR3 sequences. Sequencing was performed on blood. These receptors all stem from a human donor with ulcerative colitis or Crohn's disease, or a healthy co-twin of an affected twin (not recorded which). CDR3s include the opening cysteine and the closing phenylalanine or tryptophan.

TRBV7-9	TRBJ2-7	CASSPFPSQGEPYEQYF
TRBV15	TRBJ1-5	CATSRTGGNQPQHF
TRBV7-8	TRBJ2-1	CASSLVGGISYNEQFF
TRBV7-2	TRBJ2-3	CASSSRGRTDTQYF
TRBV7-2	TRBJ2-7	CASSPGRGRTYEQYF
TRBV20-1	TRBJ1-5	CSASTGGSQPQHF
TRBV18	TRBJ2-2	CASGTGLLNTGELFF
TRBV6-2/TRBV6-3	TRBJ2-3	CASRHPRGRKPDTQYF
TRBV20-1	TRBJ1-5	CSARPGQGNQPQHF
TRBV15	TRBJ2-6	CATSRVQLSGANVLTF
TRBV27	TRBJ2-1	CASSLLPRGSASSYNEQFF
TRBV7-8	TRBJ1-1	CASSPPGTLLNTEAFF
TRBV27	TRBJ2-3	CASSLMASASTDTQYF
TRBV4-3	TRBJ2-7	CASSQAGDSYEQYF
TRBV5-4	TRBJ1-2	CASSLFLGQVIGGYTF
TRBV14	TRBJ2-1	CASSLVRGGGSPNEQFF
TRBV5-1	TRBJ2-3	CASSTSTGTDTQYF
TRBV27	TRBJ2-1	CASSPRLAGGVYEQFF
TRBV7-7	TRBJ2-2	CASSETLANTGELFF
TRBV9	TRBJ1-2	CASSVGGGRDEGYTF